The 8 T cell receptor beta chains presented below share a single source sample, sequenced in a study of blood T cells in healthy people across ages. A second roughly 6 to 12 cycle PCR used barcoded and J-beta primers. MiXCR, run by TCRdb on the 5' RACE reads, gives a single entry per CDR3 protein. This sample carries more than 650,000 distinct CDR3 sequences, about 53% of them seen once, and the ten largest clones take under 50%. The source material was blood. The receptors derive from an elderly man in good health.

V and J are TRBV28 and TRBJ1-3; D remains ambiguous. The CDR3 runs to 16 residues. The germline V and J ends were trimmed by 4 bases and 0 bases, with 13 bases remaining between them. Germline assignment: CDR1 MDHEN and CDR2 SYDVKM. The CDR3 nucleotides are TGTGCCAGCAGTTCCCCAGGCGCCATCTCTGGAAACACCATATATTTT. This translates into CASSSPGAISGNTIYF.

This clonotype came up a few times. The chain couples TRBV3-1 to TRBJ2-3; perhaps TRBD2 as D (5 bases). The germline V gene has CDR1 LGHDT and CDR2 YNNKEL (reference sequence). The CDR3 covers 16 residues. With 2 bases removed from V and 5 bases from J, the gap between germline ends came to 17 bases. This CDR3 reads CASSQLSRGGGDTQYF. CDR3 DNA sequence: TGTGCCAGCAGCCAACTTAGCAGAGGAGGTGGAGATACGCAGTATTTT.

The V gene is TRBV6-2 or TRBV6-3, the J gene TRBJ2-1, with D possibly TRBD2 on 5 matching bases. CDR1 and CDR2 (germline): MNHEY, SVGEGT. The CDR3 loop spans 17 amino acids. With 5 bases removed from V and 4 bases from J, the gap between germline ends came to 21 bases. As DNA, the CDR3 is TGTGCCAGCAGTGCCCTCGACTACGCGGGTCTGTACAATGAGCAGTTCTTC. This gives the protein CASSALDYAGLYNEQFF.

The chain recombines TRBV5-1 with TRBJ2-5; 9 bases align to TRBD2. Losses at the gene ends were 0 bases for V and 9 bases for J; bases not matched to a gene: 9. Per the germline V gene, CDR1 is SGHRS and CDR2 is YFSETQ. CDR3 length equals 15 residues. This CDR3 reads CASSLVPSGVGAQYF. CDR3 nucleotides: TGCGCCAGCAGCTTGGTACCTAGCGGGGTCGGTGCCCAGTACTTC.

This chain links TRBV28 with TRBJ2-3; no firm D call. Trimming removed 6 bases at V and 14 bases at J, with 24 bases between. The CDR3 has 14 amino acids. Germline CDR1 reads MDHEN; CDR2 reads SYDVKM. Written as DNA, the CDR3 is TGTGCCAGCAGGACCACTGGCGAGCACAGATACGCGTATTTT. Its protein is CASRTTGEHRYAYF.

A few counts support this clonotype. The rearrangement joins TRBV24-1 to TRBJ2-3, with 8 bases identical to TRBD2. The CDR3 consists of 17 residues. V lost 4 bases to trimming and J lost 5 bases; unmatched junction nucleotides: 13. From germline, CDR1 is KGHDR and CDR2 SFDVKD. DNA of the CDR3: TGTGCCACCAGTGAGGCCGGGAGGGCCCTCGTTATAGATACGCAGTATTTT. Translation: CATSEAGRALVIDTQYF.

The V call is TRBV5-1, the J call TRBJ2-1; D is perhaps TRBD1 or TRBD2 (5 bases each). TRBJ2-7 matches the DNA end more closely, so the J call is doubtful. The CDR3 sequence is 16 residues long. From germline, CDR1 is SGHRS and CDR2 YFSETQ. CDR3 in amino acids: CASSPRDGKSSYEQYF. As DNA, the CDR3 is TGCGCCAGCAGCCCCCGGGACGGGAAGAGCTCCTACGAGCAGTACTTC.

The CDR3 coding sequence is TGTGCCAGCAGTACTAGGGACAGAAGCTCCTACAATGAGCAGTTCTTC. This codes for CASSTRDRSSYNEQFF. This chain joins TRBV6-5 and TRBJ2-1; TRBD1 matches at 7 bases. The germline gives CDR1 MNHEY, CDR2 SVGAGI. Trimming took 5 bases from V and 0 from J; bases not matched to a gene: 7. This CDR3 has 16 amino acids.